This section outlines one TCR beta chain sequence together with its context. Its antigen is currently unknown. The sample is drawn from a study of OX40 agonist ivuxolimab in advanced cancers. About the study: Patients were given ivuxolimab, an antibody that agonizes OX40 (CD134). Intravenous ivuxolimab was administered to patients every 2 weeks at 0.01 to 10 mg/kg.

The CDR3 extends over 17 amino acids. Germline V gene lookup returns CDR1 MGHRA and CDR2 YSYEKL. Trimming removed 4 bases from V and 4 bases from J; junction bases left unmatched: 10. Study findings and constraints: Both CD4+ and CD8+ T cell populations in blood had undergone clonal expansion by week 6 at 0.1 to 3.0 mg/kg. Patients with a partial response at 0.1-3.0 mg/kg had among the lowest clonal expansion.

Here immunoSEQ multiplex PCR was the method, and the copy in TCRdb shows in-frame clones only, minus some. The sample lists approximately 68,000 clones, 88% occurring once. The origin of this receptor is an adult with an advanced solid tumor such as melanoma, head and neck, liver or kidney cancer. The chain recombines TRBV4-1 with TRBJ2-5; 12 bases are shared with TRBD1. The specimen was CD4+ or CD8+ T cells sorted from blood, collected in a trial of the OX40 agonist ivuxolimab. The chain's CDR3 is CASSPGPGQGAGETQYF. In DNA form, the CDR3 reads TGCGCCAGCAGCCCAGGTCCGGGACAGGGGGCTGGAGAGACCCAGTACTTC.